This T cell receptor (beta chain) was obtained from a study of a mutant IDH1 vaccine in newly diagnosed glioma. The CDR3 is 16 amino acids. V shed 0 bases and J shed 1 base, with 11 bases lying between them. Per the germline V gene, CDR1 is LNHNV and CDR2 is YYDKDF (reference sequence). Clones were read by immunoSEQ multiplex PCR, and TCRdb kept only the in-frame ones, dropping some. The sample consists of 45,000 to 60,000 clones, approximately 78% of them appearing once. Time point denoted: week 5, during vaccination. Every single dose of the vaccine, 300 ug of mutant IDH1 20-mer peptide, came with topical imiquimod. With regard to this clone: Its antigen remains unknown.

The J gene is TRBJ2-3, the V gene TRBV15; D is perhaps TRBD1 (6 bases). This TCR was recovered from a man in his fifties or sixties with glioma. The sequences come from PBMCs, collected from a glioma patient whose treatment included an IDH1 peptide vaccine. CDR3 in amino acids: CATSRERGSGTDTQYF. The CDR3 DNA follows: TGTGCCACCAGCAGAGAGAGGGGGAGTGGCACAGATACGCAGTATTTT. Complete variable domain (other parts from reference TRBV15 and TRBJ2-3): DAMVIQNPRYQVTQFGKPVTLSCSQTLNHNVMYWYQQKSSQAPKLLFHYYDKDFNNEADTPDNFQSRRPNTSFCFLDIRSPGLGDTAMYLCATSRERGSGTDTQYFGPGTRLTVL.